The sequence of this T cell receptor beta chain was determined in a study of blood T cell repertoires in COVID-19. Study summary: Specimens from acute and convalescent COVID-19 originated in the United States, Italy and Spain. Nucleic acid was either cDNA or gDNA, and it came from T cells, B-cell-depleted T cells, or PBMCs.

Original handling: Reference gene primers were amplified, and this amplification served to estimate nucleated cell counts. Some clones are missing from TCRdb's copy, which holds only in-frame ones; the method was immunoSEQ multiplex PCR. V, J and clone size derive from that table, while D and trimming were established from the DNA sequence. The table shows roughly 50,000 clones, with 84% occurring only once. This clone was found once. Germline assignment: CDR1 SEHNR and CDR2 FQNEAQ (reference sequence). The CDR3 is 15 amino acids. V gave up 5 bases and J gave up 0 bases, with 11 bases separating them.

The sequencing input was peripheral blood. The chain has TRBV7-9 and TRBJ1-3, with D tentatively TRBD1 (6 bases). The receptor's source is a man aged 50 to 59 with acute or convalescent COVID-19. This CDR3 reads CASSRDTFSGNTIYF. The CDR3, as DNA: TGTGCCAGCAGCCGGGACACCTTCTCTGGAAACACCATATATTTT. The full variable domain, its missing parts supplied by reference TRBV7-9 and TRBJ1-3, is DTGVSQNPRHKITKRGQNVTFRCDPISEHNRLYWYRQTLGQGPEFLTYFQNEAQLEKSRLLSDRFSAERPKGSFSTLEIQRTEQGDSAMYLCASSRDTFSGNTIYFGEGSWLTVV.